A selection of T cell receptor beta chains follows, all from one sample in a study of blood T cell repertoires in COVID-19. The repertoire was sequenced with immunoSEQ multiplex PCR; TCRdb's copy has only in-frame clones and lacks some. The sample has approximately 490,000 clones, 75% to 90% seen once. The sequenced material came from PBMCs or T cells enriched from blood (not recorded which). The receptor set was obtained from a woman aged 55-75 years who had recovered from COVID-19. CDR3s include the opening cysteine and the closing phenylalanine or tryptophan. D genes are given only for firm matches. A row's size may be missing; if present it is once, few, many or a size class.

CDR3nt: TGTGCCAGCAGCCAAGCCGGCGGACTAGCGGGGGGGGCCGGGGAGCTGTTTTTT
CDR3aa: CASSQAGGLAGGAGELFF
j_gene: TRBJ2-2
v_gene: TRBV4-2
d_gene: TRBD2
abundance: -

CDR3nt: TGTGCCAGCAGCGTTGGACCGGGACAGGGCGGGGAGCAGTACTTC
CDR3aa: CASSVGPGQGGEQYF
j_gene: TRBJ2-7
v_gene: TRBV9
d_gene: TRBD1
abundance: once

CDR3nt: TGTGCCAGCAGTTCACAGGGGGCCAAAAACATTCAGTACTTC
CDR3aa: CASSSQGAKNIQYF
j_gene: TRBJ2-4
v_gene: TRBV6-6
d_gene: TRBD1
abundance: -

CDR3nt: TGTGCCAGCACGGGACAGGGCAATCAGCCCCAGCATTTT
CDR3aa: CASTGQGNQPQHF
j_gene: TRBJ1-5
v_gene: TRBV2
d_gene: TRBD1
abundance: -

CDR3nt: TGCGCCAGCAGCTTGGAGGGGGGGGGCAATCAGCCCCAGCATTTT
CDR3aa: CASSLEGGGNQPQHF
j_gene: TRBJ1-5
v_gene: TRBV5-1
d_gene: -
abundance: -

CDR3nt: TGTGCCAGCAGCTTAAGGGGGCATGGAAACACCATATATTTT
CDR3aa: CASSLRGHGNTIYF
j_gene: TRBJ1-3
v_gene: TRBV11-2
d_gene: TRBD1
abundance: -

CDR3nt: TGTGCCAGCAGTGGTGAGAGAACCAATCAGCCCCAGCATTTT
CDR3aa: CASSGERTNQPQHF
j_gene: TRBJ1-5
v_gene: TRBV2
d_gene: -
abundance: -

CDR3nt: TGTGCCACCAGTGATTTGGCTAGCGGGGGTTTTTCAGATACGCAGTATTTT
CDR3aa: CATSDLASGGFSDTQYF
j_gene: TRBJ2-3
v_gene: TRBV24-1
d_gene: TRBD2
abundance: -

CDR3nt: TGTGCCAGCAGTGAATACTGGGGGACACTAGATGCCCTTGGCTACACCTTC
CDR3aa: CASSEYWGTLDALGYTF
j_gene: TRBJ1-2
v_gene: TRBV6-1
d_gene: -
abundance: -

CDR3nt: TGTGCCAGCAGCTCGGGACAGTCTTTCTATGGCTACACCTTC
CDR3aa: CASSSGQSFYGYTF
j_gene: TRBJ1-2
v_gene: TRBV5-6
d_gene: TRBD1
abundance: -

CDR3nt: TGTGCCAGCAGGATGGTGACAGCCCTGAACACTGAAGCTTTCTTT
CDR3aa: CASRMVTALNTEAFF
j_gene: TRBJ1-1
v_gene: TRBV7-2
d_gene: -
abundance: -

CDR3nt: TGTGCCAGCAGCCAAGAGACAGGACAGAACACTGAAGCTTTCTTT
CDR3aa: CASSQETGQNTEAFF
j_gene: TRBJ1-1
v_gene: TRBV4-2
d_gene: -
abundance: -

CDR3nt: TGTGCCAGCAGCCAAGGCAGGGATGGTGAAGCTTTCTTT
CDR3aa: CASSQGRDGEAFF
j_gene: TRBJ1-1
v_gene: TRBV4-2
d_gene: -
abundance: once

CDR3nt: TGTGCCAGCAGCTTGGGGGCGAACACCATATATTTT
CDR3aa: CASSLGANTIYF
j_gene: TRBJ1-3
v_gene: TRBV5-6
d_gene: -
abundance: once

CDR3nt: TGTGCCAGCAGCTCACTACCGGGACAGGGGTTATCCGTGGATACGCAGTATTTT
CDR3aa: CASSSLPGQGLSVDTQYF
j_gene: TRBJ2-3
v_gene: TRBV7-6
d_gene: TRBD1
abundance: -

CDR3nt: TGTGCCAGCAGCTTAGTCCAGGGAAATGGCTACACCTTC
CDR3aa: CASSLVQGNGYTF
j_gene: TRBJ1-2
v_gene: TRBV7-2
d_gene: -
abundance: -

CDR3nt: TGTGCCAGCAGTGTGGACTCCTTGAACACCGGGGAGCTGTTTTTT
CDR3aa: CASSVDSLNTGELFF
j_gene: TRBJ2-2
v_gene: TRBV27
d_gene: -
abundance: -

CDR3nt: TGTGCCAGCAGCTGGGGACAGGTGAACACTGAAGCTTTCTTT
CDR3aa: CASSWGQVNTEAFF
j_gene: TRBJ1-1
v_gene: TRBV5-6
d_gene: TRBD1
abundance: -

CDR3nt: TGTGCCAGCAGCTTAGATGGGCAAGCGGGGGCGGGAAATGAGCAGTTCTTC
CDR3aa: CASSLDGQAGAGNEQFF
j_gene: TRBJ2-1
v_gene: TRBV11-2
d_gene: TRBD2
abundance: -

CDR3nt: TGCGCCAGCAGCTTAGCGGAGGAAGCTTTCTTT
CDR3aa: CASSLAEEAFF
j_gene: TRBJ1-1
v_gene: TRBV5-1
d_gene: -
abundance: -

CDR3nt: TGTGCCAGTAGTATGGGCAGGTCCCCAGAGGGAGCTTTCTTT
CDR3aa: CASSMGRSPEGAFF
j_gene: TRBJ1-1
v_gene: TRBV19
d_gene: -
abundance: -

CDR3nt: TGTGCCAGCAGCTTGTGGGGGACAGGGAGCCACGAGCAGTACTTC
CDR3aa: CASSLWGTGSHEQYF
j_gene: TRBJ2-7
v_gene: TRBV5-6
d_gene: TRBD1
abundance: -

CDR3nt: TGTGCCAGCACGGCAGGGAGCAATCAGCCCCAGCATTTT
CDR3aa: CASTAGSNQPQHF
j_gene: TRBJ1-5
v_gene: TRBV27
d_gene: -
abundance: few

CDR3nt: TGTGCCAGCAAGGGGACAGACCTAATGAACACTGAAGCTTTCTTT
CDR3aa: CASKGTDLMNTEAFF
j_gene: TRBJ1-1
v_gene: TRBV2
d_gene: TRBD1
abundance: -

CDR3nt: TGTGCCAGCAGCCATGGACTAGTCCCCAGAGATACGCAGTATTTT
CDR3aa: CASSHGLVPRDTQYF
j_gene: TRBJ2-3
v_gene: TRBV4-2
d_gene: TRBD2
abundance: -

CDR3nt: TGTGCCAGCAGCTCTTCTACTAGCGGGGCTGCTTCCTACAATGAGCAGTTCTTC
CDR3aa: CASSSSTSGAASYNEQFF
j_gene: TRBJ2-1
v_gene: TRBV13
d_gene: TRBD2
abundance: -